Given below is one T cell receptor (beta chain) in context. Germline CDR1 reads SEHNR; CDR2 reads FQNEAQ (reference sequence). V dropped 2 bases and J dropped 1; count of bases not matched to a gene: 7. The CDR3 has 16 amino acids. This sample stems from a study of shared T cell receptors in the human thymus. The repertoire was sequenced with immunoSEQ multiplex PCR; TCRdb's copy has only in-frame clones and lacks some. The sample holds around 65,000 clones, 90% to 95% seen once. The receptor was derived from a human donor. The V gene is TRBV7-9, the J gene TRBJ1-1, with 7 bases identical to TRBD1. The sample comprised thymocytes. CDR3 in amino acids: CASSLIKDRKNTEAFF. The CDR3 DNA is TGTGCCAGCAGCTTAATAAAGGACAGGAAGAACACTGAAGCTTTCTTT. The full variable domain, completed using reference TRBV7-9 and TRBJ1-1, is DTGVSQNPRHKITKRGQNVTFRCDPISEHNRLYWYRQTLGQGPEFLTYFQNEAQLEKSRLLSDRFSAERPKGSFSTLEIQRTEQGDSAMYLCASSLIKDRKNTEAFFGQGTRLTVV.